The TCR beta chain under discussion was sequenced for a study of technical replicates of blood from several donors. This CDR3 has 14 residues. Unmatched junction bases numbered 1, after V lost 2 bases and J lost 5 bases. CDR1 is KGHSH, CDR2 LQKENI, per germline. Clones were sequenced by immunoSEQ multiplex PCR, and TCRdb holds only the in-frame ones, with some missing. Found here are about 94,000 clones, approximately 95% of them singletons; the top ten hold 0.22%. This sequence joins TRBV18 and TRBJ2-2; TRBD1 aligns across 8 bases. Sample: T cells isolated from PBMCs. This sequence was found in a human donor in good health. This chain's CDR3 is CASSPDRGTGELFF. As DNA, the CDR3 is TGTGCCAGCTCACCAGACAGGGGAACCGGGGAGCTGTTTTTT.